The rows below give T cell receptor beta chains drawn from one sample of a study of T cell responses to AZD1222 COVID-19 vaccine. Only in-frame clones appear in the TCRdb table, and some are missing; sequencing was by immunoSEQ multiplex PCR. The repertoire includes roughly 93,000 clones, 89% of them detected once, and over 4% sits in the top ten. The sample consisted of peripheral blood, taken 28 days after the second AZD1222 dose. These receptors all stem from an adult who received the AZD1222 COVID-19 vaccine. Each CDR3 is given without its conserved first and last residue. Size values are once, few and many counts, or a class for expanded clones, and some rows have none.

j_call clone_size cdr3_length v_call cdr3_aa
TRBJ2-5 - 13 TRBV21-1 ASSKEWGGVSPQY
TRBJ2-1 - 11 TRBV27 ASSQGFGSEQF
TRBJ2-1 - 14 TRBV24-1 ATSTSTTLPGNEQF
TRBJ1-4 once 12 TRBV18 ASSGTATNEKLF
TRBJ1-1 - 13 TRBV7-3 ASSSRQGGNTEAF
TRBJ1-1 - 12 TRBV4-3 ASSQGGQGREAF
TRBJ2-3 - 10 TRBV4-1 ASSQSGDTQY
TRBJ2-3 - 15 TRBV30 AWSAEGYGGRGDTQY
TRBJ2-5 - 13 TRBV11-1 ASSLAPGSVETQY
TRBJ1-6 - 14 TRBV28 ASTLGGQVIRGALH
TRBJ1-4 - 14 TRBV4-1 ASSQVAGTVYEKLF
TRBJ2-5 - 13 TRBV7-2 ASSLAGAYQETQY
TRBJ1-4 - 15 TRBV5-6 ASSLGMAQGALEKLF
TRBJ1-1 - 14 TRBV7-9 ASSLGQGDLGTEAF
TRBJ2-3 - 16 TRBV4-1 ASSAQAARAGGTDTQY
TRBJ2-5 - 12 TRBV25-1 ASGLGEAGETQY
TRBJ1-2 - 11 TRBV7-9 ASSWDRGGGYT
TRBJ2-2 - 15 TRBV4-3 ASSQSTTGVWAGELF
TRBJ2-7 - 13 TRBV3-1/TRBV3-2 ASSQDRDRDYRQY
TRBJ2-3 - 10 TRBV6-5 ASSRTSGGWY
TRBJ2-3 - 11 TRBV2 ASSELRTDTQY
TRBJ2-4 - 12 TRBV24-1 ATSGPPDRNIQY
TRBJ2-1 - 13 TRBV30 AWSIGQVNYNEQF
TRBJ1-3 - 13 TRBV6-1 ASSDGSTSGNTIY
TRBJ2-7 few 13 TRBV15 ATSKSGTGAYEQY
TRBJ1-5 - 16 TRBV19 ASSIRTGGNGPNQPQH
TRBJ2-1 - 15 TRBV7-2 ASSLPTQGSAYNEQF
TRBJ2-3 few 16 TRBV4-1 ASSPQAAGELGTDTQY
TRBJ1-1 - 11 TRBV18 ASSPQENTEAF
TRBJ2-7 - 13 TRBV25-1 ASSDLRDRAKEQY
TRBJ1-4 few 12 TRBV11-2 ASRIGGGGEKLF
TRBJ2-1 - 13 TRBV11-3 ASSMGLADYNEQF
TRBJ2-7 - 11 TRBV6-5 ASSLTGSYEQY
TRBJ1-6 - 13 TRBV3-1/TRBV3-2 ASSQDVDDNSPLH
TRBJ1-2 once 12 TRBV11-2 ASSEGTPNYGYT
TRBJ1-2 - 10 TRBV28 ASSFDSYGYT
TRBJ2-1 - 13 TRBV3-1/TRBV3-2 ASSAGQVTYNEQF
TRBJ2-2 - 11 TRBV19 ASSIVGDAELF
TRBJ2-1 - 13 TRBV7-2 ASSLDGSSYNEQF
TRBJ2-7 - 13 TRBV5-1 ASSAGGTGGYEQY
TRBJ2-1 - 10 TRBV5-1 ASSGQSNEQF
TRBJ1-1 - 10 TRBV6-1 ASSEQNFEAF
TRBJ1-3 - 15 TRBV7-8 ASTLGGGAHSGNTIY
TRBJ1-5 - 12 TRBV18 ASSPGNSNQPQH
TRBJ2-1 once 16 TRBV19 ASSIGGSGGASYNEQF
TRBJ2-2 - 14 TRBV3-1/TRBV3-2 ASSLLRTGDTGELF
TRBJ2-2 - 12 TRBV6-5 ASRWTQNTGELF
TRBJ1-4 - 11 TRBV27 ASSRVGDEKLF
TRBJ2-7 - 12 TRBV7-9 ASSPTGSRWEQY
TRBJ2-6 - 14 TRBV4-2 ASSQEEFSGANVLT
TRBJ2-1 - 11 TRBV19 ASSMSMYNEQF
TRBJ2-3 - 15 TRBV27 ASSHLAGPGFADTQY
TRBJ1-6 - 10 TRBV29-1 SAGLPNSPLH
TRBJ2-3 - 12 TRBV4-2 ASSQDTGADTQY
TRBJ2-2 - 13 TRBV9 ASSVALGGTGELF
TRBJ1-2 many 12 TRBV2 ASSGEDGYYGYT
TRBJ1-1 - 11 TRBV29-1 SVAPGGLSEAF